Below, 9 T cell receptor beta chains from the same sample are listed, as sequenced in a study of PD-L1 blockade in urothelial cancer (dated by TCRdb to about 2017). The library was built by means of the immunoSEQ multiplex PCR assay. TCRdb limited this immuneACCESS table to in-frame rearrangements with V and J called. A share of clones is missing; checked studies link under half to unresolved V genes, and the rest is unexplained. In all, the sample holds roughly 120,000 clones, and around 89% of those were seen once. Over 1.5% of the sample is taken by the ten largest. Explained via the paper, the time point label denotes: peripheral blood 6 weeks after treatment start. Material: PBMCs, obtained around atezolizumab (anti-PD-L1) treatment. Receptor source: a man aged 60 to 69 with urothelial cancer.

The chain couples TRBV19 to TRBJ2-3; perhaps TRBD1 as D (6 bases). Germline-derived CDR1 and CDR2 are LNHDA and SQIVND (reference sequence). CDR3 size: 14 residues. Trimming stripped 7 bases from V and 7 bases from J, with 18 bases between. The CDR3 nucleotides are TGTGCCAGTACCCGGGGAGAGGGGGTGTATACGCAGTATTTT. It codes for CASTRGEGVYTQYF.

This clone was picked up one time. The chain carries TRBV29-1 and TRBJ2-3, with 7 bases that match TRBD1. The V gene's germline CDR1 is SQVTM and CDR2 ANQGSEA. The CDR3 has 13 residues. Trimming at V came to 6 bases and at J to 0 bases, leaving 3 bases not matched to a gene. The CDR3 reads CSVGQSSTDTQYF. Written as DNA, the CDR3 is TGCAGCGTGGGACAGTCTAGCACAGATACGCAGTATTTT.

Comments on this clone: Distinct nucleotide sequences in the sample also encode this CDR3. The chain employs TRBV15 and TRBJ2-7; 10 positions agree with TRBD2. Germline-derived CDR1 and CDR2 are LNHNV and YYDKDF (reference sequence). This CDR3 comprises 16 residues. V lost 6 bases and J lost 7; bases outside the gene matches: 15. CDR3 DNA sequence: TGTGCCACCAGTGGACTAACTAGCGGGATTGGGGGGGAGCAGTACTTC. Its translation: CATSGLTSGIGGEQYF. The variable domain in full, with the rest retrieved from reference TRBV15 and TRBJ2-7, is DAMVIQNPRYQVTQFGKPVTLSCSQTLNHNVMYWYQQKSSQAPKLLFHYYDKDFNNEADTPDNFQSRRPNTSFCFLDIRSPGLGDTAMYLCATSGLTSGIGGEQYFGPGTRLTVT.

J is TRBJ2-1 and V is TRBV28; D remains unclear. V dropped 5 bases and J dropped 0 bases, with 14 bases sitting between them. This CDR3 contains 16 residues. The germline V gene has CDR1 MDHEN and CDR2 SYDVKM. The CDR3 DNA sequence: TGTGCCAGCAGTCCCACAGAGCCATTCTCCTACAATGAGCAGTTCTTC. Translation: CASSPTEPFSYNEQFF. Variable domain in full (rest from reference TRBV28 and TRBJ2-1): DVKVTQSSRYLVKRTGEKVFLECVQDMDHENMFWYRQDPGLGLRLIYFSYDVKMKEKGDIPEGYSVSREKKERFSLILESASTNQTSMYLCASSPTEPFSYNEQFFGPGTRLTVL.

This chain uses TRBV5-1 with TRBJ2-7; 7 nucleotides align to TRBD1. Germline CDR1 SGHRS, CDR2 YFSETQ. The V gene end was trimmed by 3 bases and the J gene end by 0 bases; junction bases not matched to a gene: 3. The CDR3 contains 14 residues. The CDR3 region has the DNA TGCGCCAGCAGCTGGACAGGCACCTCCTACGAGCAGTACTTC. Its translation: CASSWTGTSYEQYF.

Here the CDR3 DNA reads TGTGCAAGTCGCTTAGCGGCCGAGGGGGCCGGGGAGCTGTTTTTT. This codes for CASRLAAEGAGELFF. The rearrangement uses TRBV12-2 and TRBJ2-2; the table's D call of TRBD1 was not tested on the DNA. TRBV12-2 is a documented pseudogene. This CDR3 region has 15 residues.

This clone came up once. The genes are TRBV11-2 and TRBJ1-5; TRBD1 is a possible D gene (5 bases). Germline values: CDR1 SGHAT, CDR2 FQNNGV. This CDR3 contains 13 residues. Trimming took off 5 bases at V and 8 bases at J, with 13 bases between the two ends. CDR3 DNA sequence: TGTGCCAGCAGCCTCGGGGGTAACAAGCCCCAGCATTTT. Translating it yields CASSLGGNKPQHF.

V and J are TRBV7-6 and TRBJ2-7, with TRBD1 identical over 10 bases. The J segment lost 2 bases and the V segment lost 5 bases, leaving 3 bases of the junction unmatched. The CDR3 is 14 amino acids. Germline assignment: CDR1 SGHVS and CDR2 FNYEAQ. The chain's CDR3 is CASSPGTGAYEQYF. The DNA of the CDR3 is TGTGCCAGCAGCCCCGGGACAGGGGCCTACGAGCAGTACTTC.

The rearrangement uses TRBV5-1 and TRBJ2-5; D is undetermined. The V end was cut by 3 bases, the J end by 1 base, with 13 bases between. The length of the CDR3 is 15 residues. Germline-derived CDR1 and CDR2 are SGHRS and YFSETQ. CDR3 amino acids: CASSWVDAAQETQYF. The CDR3 bases are TGCGCCAGCAGCTGGGTCGATGCGGCCCAAGAGACCCAGTACTTC.